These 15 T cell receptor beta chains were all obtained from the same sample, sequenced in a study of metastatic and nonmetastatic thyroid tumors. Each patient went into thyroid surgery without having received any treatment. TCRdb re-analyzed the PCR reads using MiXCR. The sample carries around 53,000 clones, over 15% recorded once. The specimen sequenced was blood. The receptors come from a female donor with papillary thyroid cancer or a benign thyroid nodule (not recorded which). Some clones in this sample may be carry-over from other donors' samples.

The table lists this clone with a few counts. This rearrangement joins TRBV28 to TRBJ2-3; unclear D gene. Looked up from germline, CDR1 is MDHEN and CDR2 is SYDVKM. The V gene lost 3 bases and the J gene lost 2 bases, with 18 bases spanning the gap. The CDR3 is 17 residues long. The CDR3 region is CASSFRMESSSTDTQYF. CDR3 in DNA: TGTGCCAGCAGTTTTCGGATGGAGAGCTCGTCCACAGATACGCAGTATTTT. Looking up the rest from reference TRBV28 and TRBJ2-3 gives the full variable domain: DVKVTQSSRYLVKRTGEKVFLECVQDMDHENMFWYRQDPGLGLRLIYFSYDVKMKEKGDIPEGYSVSREKKERFSLILESASTNQTSMYLCASSFRMESSSTDTQYFGPGTRLTVL.

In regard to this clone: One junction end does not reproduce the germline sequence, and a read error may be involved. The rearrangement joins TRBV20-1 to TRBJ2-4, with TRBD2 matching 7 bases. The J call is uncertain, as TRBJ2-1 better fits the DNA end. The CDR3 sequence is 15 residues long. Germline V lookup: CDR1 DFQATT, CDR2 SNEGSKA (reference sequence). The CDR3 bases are TGTAGTGCTAGACACGCGGGGGTAGAATACAATGAGCAGTTCTTC. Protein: CSARHAGVEYNEQFF.

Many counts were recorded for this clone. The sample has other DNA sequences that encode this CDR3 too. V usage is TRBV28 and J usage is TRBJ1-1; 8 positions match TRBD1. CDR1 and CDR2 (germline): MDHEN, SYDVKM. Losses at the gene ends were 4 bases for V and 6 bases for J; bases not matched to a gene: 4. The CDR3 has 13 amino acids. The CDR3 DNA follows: TGTGCCAGCAGTTCAGCAGGGGGCCCTGAAGCTTTCTTT. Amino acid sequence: CASSSAGGPEAFF. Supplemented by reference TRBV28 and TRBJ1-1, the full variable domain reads DVKVTQSSRYLVKRTGEKVFLECVQDMDHENMFWYRQDPGLGLRLIYFSYDVKMKEKGDIPEGYSVSREKKERFSLILESASTNQTSMYLCASSSAGGPEAFFGQGTRLTVV.

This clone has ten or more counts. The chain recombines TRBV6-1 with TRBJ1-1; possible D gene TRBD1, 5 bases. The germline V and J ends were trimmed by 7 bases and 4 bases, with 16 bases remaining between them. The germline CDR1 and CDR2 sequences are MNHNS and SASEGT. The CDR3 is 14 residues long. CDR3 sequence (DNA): TGTGCCAGCATTTCCCGCAGGGAGGCCACTGAAGCTTTCTTT. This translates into CASISRREATEAFF.

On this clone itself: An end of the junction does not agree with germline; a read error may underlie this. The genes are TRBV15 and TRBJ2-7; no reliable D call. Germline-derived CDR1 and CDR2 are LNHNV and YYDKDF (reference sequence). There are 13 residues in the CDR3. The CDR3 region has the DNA TGCGCCACCAGCAGAGCTTTGGCCGTCGAGCAGTACTTC. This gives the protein CATSRALAVEQYF. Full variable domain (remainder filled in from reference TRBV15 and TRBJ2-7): DAMVIQNPRYQVTQFGKPVTLSCSQTLNHNVMYWYQQKSSQAPKLLFHYYDKDFNNEADTPDNFQSRRPNTSFCFLDIRSPGLGDTAMYLCATSRALAVEQYFGPGTRLTVT.

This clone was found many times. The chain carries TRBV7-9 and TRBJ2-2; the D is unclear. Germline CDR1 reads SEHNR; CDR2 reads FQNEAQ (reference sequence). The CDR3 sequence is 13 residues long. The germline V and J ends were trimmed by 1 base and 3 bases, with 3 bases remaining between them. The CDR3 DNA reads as TGTGCCAGCAGCTTAGGTGACACCGGGGAGCTGTTTTTT. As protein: CASSLGDTGELFF.

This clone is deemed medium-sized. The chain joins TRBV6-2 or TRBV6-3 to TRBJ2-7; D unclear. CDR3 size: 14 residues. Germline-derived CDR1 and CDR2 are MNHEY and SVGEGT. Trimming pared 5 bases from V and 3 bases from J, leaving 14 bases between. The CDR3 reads CASSKTPSNYEQYF. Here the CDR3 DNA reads TGTGCCAGCAGTAAGACTCCTTCCAACTACGAGCAGTACTTC.

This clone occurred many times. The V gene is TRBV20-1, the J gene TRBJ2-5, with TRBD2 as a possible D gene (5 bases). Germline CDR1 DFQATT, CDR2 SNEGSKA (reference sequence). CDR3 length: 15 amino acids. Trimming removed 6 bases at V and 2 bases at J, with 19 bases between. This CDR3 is CSAFKGSGLQETQYF. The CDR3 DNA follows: TGCAGTGCCTTCAAAGGGTCGGGATTACAAGAGACCCAGTACTTC.

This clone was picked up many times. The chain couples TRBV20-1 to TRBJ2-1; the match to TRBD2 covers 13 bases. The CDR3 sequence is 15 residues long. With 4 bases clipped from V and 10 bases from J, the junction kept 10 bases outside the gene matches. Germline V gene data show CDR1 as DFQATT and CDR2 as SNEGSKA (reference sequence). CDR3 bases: TGCAGTGCTACCTCCACTAGCGGGAGGGCCCGAGAGCAGTTCTTC. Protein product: CSATSTSGRAREQFF.

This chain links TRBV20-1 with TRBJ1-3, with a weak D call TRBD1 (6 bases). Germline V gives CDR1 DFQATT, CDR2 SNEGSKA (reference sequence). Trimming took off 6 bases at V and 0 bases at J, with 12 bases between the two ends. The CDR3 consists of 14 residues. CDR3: CSAPDSYSGNTIYF. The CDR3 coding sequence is TGCAGTGCGCCGGACAGTTACTCTGGAAACACCATATATTTT.

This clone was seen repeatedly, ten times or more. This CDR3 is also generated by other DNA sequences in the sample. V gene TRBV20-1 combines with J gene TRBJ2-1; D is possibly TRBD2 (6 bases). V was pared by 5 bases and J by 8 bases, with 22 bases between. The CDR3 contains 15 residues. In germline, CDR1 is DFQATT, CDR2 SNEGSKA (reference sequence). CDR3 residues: CSAPTSGWSEDEQFF. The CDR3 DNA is TGCAGTGCTCCGACCAGCGGGTGGTCCGAGGATGAGCAGTTCTTC.

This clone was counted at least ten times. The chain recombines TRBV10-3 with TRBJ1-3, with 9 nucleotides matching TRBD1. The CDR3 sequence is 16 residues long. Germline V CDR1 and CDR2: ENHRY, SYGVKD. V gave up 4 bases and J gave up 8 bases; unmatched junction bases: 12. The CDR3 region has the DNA TGTGCCATCAGTGCTACCCCGGGACAGGGTGGGGACACCATATATTTT. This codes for CAISATPGQGGDTIYF.

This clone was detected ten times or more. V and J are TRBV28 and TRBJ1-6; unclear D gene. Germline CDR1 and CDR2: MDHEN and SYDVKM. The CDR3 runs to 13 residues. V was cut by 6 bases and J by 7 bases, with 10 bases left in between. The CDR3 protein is CASSSNPNSPLHF. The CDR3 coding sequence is TGTGCCAGCAGCTCTAATCCCAATTCACCCCTCCACTTT.

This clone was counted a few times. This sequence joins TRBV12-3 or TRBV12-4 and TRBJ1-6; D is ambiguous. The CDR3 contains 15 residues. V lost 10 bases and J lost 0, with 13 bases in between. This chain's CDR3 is CATPRGSSYNSPLHF. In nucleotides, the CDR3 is TGTGCCACCCCTCGAGGGAGCTCCTATAATTCACCCCTCCACTTT.

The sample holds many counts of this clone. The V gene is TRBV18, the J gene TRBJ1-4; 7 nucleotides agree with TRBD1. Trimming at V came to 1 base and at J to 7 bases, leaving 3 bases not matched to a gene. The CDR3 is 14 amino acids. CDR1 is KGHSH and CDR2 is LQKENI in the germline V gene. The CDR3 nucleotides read TGTGCCAGCTCACCACGGGCAGGGGGTGAAAAACTGTTTTTT. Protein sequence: CASSPRAGGEKLFF.